What follows is one T cell receptor beta chain and its context. Its binding antigen is unknown. No quality values exist for individual bases; no much larger clone is one base distant. Taken from cysteine to phenylalanine, the CDR3 has 19 residues. Only CDR3 DNA remains: 57 bases, in frame from the first base. CDR1 and CDR2, per the germline V gene, are SGHTA and FQGNSA. V is cut back by 1 base and J by 0 bases, with 11 bases in the junction unmatched. Collaborating institutions collected whole blood in K2EDTA tubes following their own protocols. Collaborator samples were shipped for TCRbeta analysis as frozen whole blood, isolated PBMCs, or DNA extracted from either sample type. The data stem from a study of blood T cell repertoires in COVID-19 (dated by TCRdb to the early 2020s). Notes on the research overall: The collaborator samples originated in the United States, Italy and Spain and spanned the acute and convalescent phases of COVID-19. The prospective study material was composed of cDNA or gDNA derived from T cells, B-cell-depleted T cells, or PBMCs. Subjects who had been exposed to COVID-19, were actively infected with it, or had recovered from it provided the deeply sampled blood TCRbeta repertoires that made up the dataset. The repertoires were released in a freely available public database intended as a resource for research on the immune response to SARS-CoV-2. Samples came from the ongoing ImmuneRACE study (first 160 participants) plus 1,254 subjects from 6 global collaborators. A de-identified subject ID, COVID-19 status, age in years and sex were almost always included in the sample metadata. Where available, HLA class I and class II types were taken from metadata supplied by the sample provider and were not determined by assay-based typing. Points the paper makes about the study in general: How much clinical and demographic metadata was included differed by source and by participant, and the metadata was provided uncurated.

The immunoSEQ Assay, a bias-controlled multiplex PCR, was used to amplify TCRbeta CDR3 regions from genomic DNA. In the paper's pipeline: The number of nucleated cells in each sample was estimated from the amplification of reference gene primers within the assay. To quantify the absolute abundance of each unique TCRbeta CDR3 rearrangement, sequence reads were collapsed and filtered. For each sample, productive Simpson clonality was calculated as the square root of Simpson's diversity index over productive rearrangements. TCRdb took this table from immuneACCESS and kept in-frame rearrangements with V and J called. Such tables lack part of the clones; where checked against another copy, unresolved V genes explain under half of the gap, and the rest is unexplained. That table gives V, J and clone size, and the DNA gave D and trimming. Present in this sample are 130,000 to 150,000 clones, 84% of which were seen just once. The ten biggest clones cover approximately 10% of the sample.

The V gene is TRBV7-2 and the J gene is TRBJ2-3; 9 bases in the middle match TRBD2. This receptor was taken from a man between 60 and 70 years old with active or convalescent COVID-19. Sequencing was performed on peripheral blood. The CDR3 reads CASSLGLAGFTSSTDTQYF. The DNA sequence follows: TGTGCCAGCAGCTTAGGGCTAGCGGGGTTTACCTCTAGCACAGATACGCAGTATTTT.